This T cell receptor (beta chain) was retrieved from a study of T cell changes during pregnancy in multiple sclerosis. This CDR3 has 14 residues. Looked up from germline, CDR1 is LNHDA and CDR2 is SQIVND (reference sequence). Trimming shortened V by 8 bases and J by 4 bases, and 17 bases separated the two germline ends. Sequenced by immunoSEQ multiplex PCR; TCRdb stores in-frame clones only, minus some. The sample holds 20,000 to 25,000 clones; 85% are singletons and the top ten take approximately 14%. The TCR was taken from a female donor in good health, enrolled as a control in a pregnancy study. The specimen was CD8+ T cells from peripheral blood mononuclear cells, collected in the first trimester of pregnancy. This chain joins TRBV19 and TRBJ1-1, with a possible D match to TRBD1 (5 bases). In DNA form, the CDR3 reads TGTGCCAGTGGCGGACGGGGGGATATCACTGAAGCTTTCTTT. Translating it yields CASGGRGDITEAFF.